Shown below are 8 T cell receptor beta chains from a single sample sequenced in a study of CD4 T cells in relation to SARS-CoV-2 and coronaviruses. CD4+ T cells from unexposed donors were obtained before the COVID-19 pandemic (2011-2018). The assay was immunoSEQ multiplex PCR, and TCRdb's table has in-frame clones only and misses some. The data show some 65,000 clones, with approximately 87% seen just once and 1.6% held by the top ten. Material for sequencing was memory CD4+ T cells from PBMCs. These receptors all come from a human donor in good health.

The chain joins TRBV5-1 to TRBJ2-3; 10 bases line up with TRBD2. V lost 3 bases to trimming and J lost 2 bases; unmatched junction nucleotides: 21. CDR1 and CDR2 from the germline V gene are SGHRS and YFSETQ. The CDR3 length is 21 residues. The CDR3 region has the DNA TGCGCCAGCAGCTCTTGGTGGGGCAGCGGGGGGGCGCCAACGAACACAGATACGCAGTATTTT. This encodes CASSSWWGSGGAPTNTDTQYF.

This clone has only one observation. The CDR3 sequence is CASGDWGGGEKLFF. CDR3 DNA: TGTGCCAGCGGGGACTGGGGGGGCGGTGAAAAACTGTTTTTT. The rearrangement uses TRBV27 and TRBJ1-4; weak D call: TRBD1 (6 bases). Germline V lookup: CDR1 MNHEY, CDR2 SMNVEV (reference sequence). V shed 8 bases and J shed 7 bases, with 17 bases lying between them. CDR3 length: 14 residues.

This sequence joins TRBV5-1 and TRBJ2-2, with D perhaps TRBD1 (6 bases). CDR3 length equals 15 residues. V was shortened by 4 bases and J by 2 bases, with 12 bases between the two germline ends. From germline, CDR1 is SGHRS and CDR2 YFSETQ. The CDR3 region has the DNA TGCGCCAGCAGCCAACAGGGTCAAAACACCGGGGAGCTGTTTTTT. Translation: CASSQQGQNTGELFF. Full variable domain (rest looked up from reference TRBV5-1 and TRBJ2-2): KAGVTQTPRYLIKTRGQQVTLSCSPISGHRSVSWYQQTPGQGLQFLFEYFSETQRNKGNFPGRFSGRQFSNSRSEMNVSTLELGDSALYLCASSQQGQNTGELFFGEGSRLTVL.

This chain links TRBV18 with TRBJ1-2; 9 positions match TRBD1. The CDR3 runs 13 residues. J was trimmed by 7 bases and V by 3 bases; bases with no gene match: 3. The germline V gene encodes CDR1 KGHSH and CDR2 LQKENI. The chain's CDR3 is CASSPRDRAGYTF. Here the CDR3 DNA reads TGTGCCAGCTCACCGCGGGACAGGGCTGGCTACACCTTC.

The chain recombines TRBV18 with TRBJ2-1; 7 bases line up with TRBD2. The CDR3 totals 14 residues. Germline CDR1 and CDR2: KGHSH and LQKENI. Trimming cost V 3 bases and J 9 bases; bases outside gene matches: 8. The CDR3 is CASSPLSSGSEQFF. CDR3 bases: TGTGCCAGCTCACCCCTCTCTAGCGGCAGTGAGCAGTTCTTC.

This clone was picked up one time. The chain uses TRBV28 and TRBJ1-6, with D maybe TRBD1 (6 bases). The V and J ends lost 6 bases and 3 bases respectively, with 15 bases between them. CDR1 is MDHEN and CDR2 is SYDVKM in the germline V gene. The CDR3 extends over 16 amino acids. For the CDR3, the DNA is TGTGCCAGCAGCCTCCCCCGGGACAACTATAATTCACCCCTCCACTTT. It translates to CASSLPRDNYNSPLHF.

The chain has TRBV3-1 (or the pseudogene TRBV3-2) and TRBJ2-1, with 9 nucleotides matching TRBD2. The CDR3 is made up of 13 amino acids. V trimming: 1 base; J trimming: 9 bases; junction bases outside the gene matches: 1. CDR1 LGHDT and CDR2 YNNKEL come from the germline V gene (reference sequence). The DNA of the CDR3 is TGTGCCAGCAGCCAAGTTAGCGGGGGTGAGCAGTTCTTC. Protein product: CASSQVSGGEQFF.

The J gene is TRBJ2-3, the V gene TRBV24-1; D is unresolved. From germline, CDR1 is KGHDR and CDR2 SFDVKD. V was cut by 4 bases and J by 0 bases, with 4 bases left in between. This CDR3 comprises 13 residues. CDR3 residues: CATSELSTDTQYF. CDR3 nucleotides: TGTGCCACCAGTGAGCTAAGCACAGATACGCAGTATTTT.